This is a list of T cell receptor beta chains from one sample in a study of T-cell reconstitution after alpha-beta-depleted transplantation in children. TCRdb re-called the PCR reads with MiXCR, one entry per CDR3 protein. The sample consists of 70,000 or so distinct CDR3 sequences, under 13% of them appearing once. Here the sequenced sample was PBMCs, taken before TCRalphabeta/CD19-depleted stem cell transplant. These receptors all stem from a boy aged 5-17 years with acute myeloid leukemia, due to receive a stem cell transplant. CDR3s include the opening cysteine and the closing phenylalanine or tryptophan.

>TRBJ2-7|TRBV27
CASSYATLTGYEQYF
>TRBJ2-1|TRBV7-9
CASSPGLAGGDEQFF
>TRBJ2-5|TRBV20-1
CSARVPERGLQETQYF
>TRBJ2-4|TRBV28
CASSVKWTAKNIQYF
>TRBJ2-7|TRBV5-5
CASSLSGGFYEQYF
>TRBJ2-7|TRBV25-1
CASSEEGTRSGEQYF
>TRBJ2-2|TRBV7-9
CASSLEDRLITGELFF
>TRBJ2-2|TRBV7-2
CASSLAGMNTGELFF
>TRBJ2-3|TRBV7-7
CASSLRGIDGDTQYF
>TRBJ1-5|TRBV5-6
CASSHWTVRGNQPQHF
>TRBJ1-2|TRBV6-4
CASSEAPGDYGYTF
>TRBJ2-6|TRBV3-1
CACLASGLHSGANVLTF
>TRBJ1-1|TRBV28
CASSFSGGEAFF
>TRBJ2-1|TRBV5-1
CASKQGDEQFF
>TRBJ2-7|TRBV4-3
CASSQRQGVFNEQYF
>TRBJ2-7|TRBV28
CATGWARSSYEQYF
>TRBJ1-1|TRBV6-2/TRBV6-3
CASSYVTGMNTEAFF
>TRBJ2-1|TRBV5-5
CASSFGNMAYNEQFF